The source of this TCR beta chain is a study of identical twins. The CDR3 is 13 amino acids. The junction had 0 bases not matched to a gene; V was cut back by 2 bases and J by 3 bases. Germline V gene lookup returns CDR1 ENHRY and CDR2 SYGVKD. It was template switching that added a universal primer site, and there were unique molecular identifiers on the cDNA. TCRdb re-analysed the 5' RACE reads in MiXCR, keeping a single row per CDR3 protein. The sample holds fewer than 550,000 distinct CDR3 sequences, 15% seen once. The data were also submitted as part of a second study, on yellow fever vaccine responses in identical twins.

Sequenced input: CD4+ T cells sorted from blood. V gene TRBV10-3 combines with J gene TRBJ2-7, with 8 bases identical to TRBD1. This receptor was taken from a woman under 30 in good health. CDR3 residues: CAISEDRGYEQYV. The CDR3 nucleotides are TGTGCCATCAGTGAGGACAGGGGCTACGAGCAGTACGTC.